These 20 T cell receptor beta chains originate from one sample sequenced in a study of cytomegalovirus exposure and HLA in healthy donors. Primers for the PCR totalled 60 Vbeta and 13 Jbeta. Clones were read by immunoSEQ multiplex PCR, and TCRdb kept only the in-frame ones, dropping some. This table holds about 210,000 clones, around four fifths found once. Sequences were obtained from PBMCs. The receptor set was obtained from a woman between 50 and 59 years old in good health and CMV-seropositive.

In this sample, this clone turned up once. The gene calls are TRBV29-1 and TRBJ2-6, with D maybe TRBD1 (6 bases). The CDR3 sequence is 15 residues long. CDR1 and CDR2 (germline): SQVTM, ANQGSEA. V was cut by 6 bases and J by 4 bases, with 16 bases left in between. DNA for the CDR3: TGCAGCGTAGGTACAGGGTCGGCAGGGGCCAACGTCCTGACTTTC. Amino acid sequence: CSVGTGSAGANVLTF.

CDR3 amino acids: CASSLWGDSYSGANVLTF. The DNA of the CDR3 is TGTGCCAGCAGTTTATGGGGGGACAGCTACTCTGGGGCCAACGTCCTGACTTTC. The chain employs TRBV27 and TRBJ2-6, with D maybe TRBD1 (7 bases). The CDR3 has 18 residues. V shed 1 base and J shed 0 bases, with 13 bases lying between them. Looked up from germline, CDR1 is MNHEY and CDR2 is SMNVEV (reference sequence).

This rearrangement joins TRBV6-1 to TRBJ2-1; 10 bases align to TRBD2. CDR1 MNHNS and CDR2 SASEGT come from the germline V gene. V lost 1 base, J lost 6 bases, and 3 bases stayed unmatched. The CDR3 has 15 amino acids. The CDR3 is CASSEEGLATNEQFF. The CDR3 DNA reads TGTGCCAGCAGTGAAGAGGGACTAGCGACCAATGAGCAGTTCTTC.

CDR3 DNA sequence: TGTGCCAGCAGCTTTTCAGGGGGCTACGAGCAGTACTTC. This codes for CASSFSGGYEQYF. The rearrangement joins TRBV7-8 to TRBJ2-7; 7 bases line up with TRBD1. CDR3 length: 13 amino acids. Trimming removed 3 bases from V and 3 bases from J; junction bases left unmatched: 2. Germline V gene data show CDR1 as SGHVS and CDR2 as FQNEAQ.

This clone appeared once. This chain uses TRBV11-2 with TRBJ1-1; 10 nucleotides match TRBD1. Germline V gene sequence: CDR1 SGHAT, CDR2 FQNNGV. Losses at the gene ends were 5 bases for V and 4 bases for J; bases not matched to a gene: 10. CDR3 length equals 16 residues. The CDR3 DNA sequence: TGTGCCAGCAGCCCCCGGGACAGGGGAAGAGGCACTGAAGCTTTCTTT. This encodes CASSPRDRGRGTEAFF.

The V gene is TRBV7-2, the J gene TRBJ1-1; no reliable D call. CDR1 is SGHTA and CDR2 is FQGNSA in the germline V gene. V was pared by 3 bases and J by 1 base, with 6 bases between. This CDR3 has 13 amino acids. CDR3 amino acids: CASSFNRNTEAFF. CDR3 coding DNA: TGTGCCAGCAGCTTTAACAGGAACACTGAAGCTTTCTTT.

This rearrangement joins TRBV4-1 to TRBJ2-1, with TRBD1 identical over 9 bases. The CDR3 is 16 residues long. Trimming cost V 1 base and J 2 bases; bases outside gene matches: 3. The germline gives CDR1 MGHRA, CDR2 YSYEKL. The CDR3 DNA reads as TGCGCCAGCAGCCAAGGACAGGGGGGGGCCTACAATGAGCAGTTCTTC. Protein product: CASSQGQGGAYNEQFF.

The V call is TRBV5-8, the J call TRBJ2-3; 11 bases match TRBD2. Looked up from germline, CDR1 is SGHTS and CDR2 is YDEGEE. The length of the CDR3 is 16 residues. The junction had 5 bases not matched to a gene; V was cut back by 5 bases and J by 0 bases. CDR3 sequence: CASRATSGVSTDTQYF. The DNA of the CDR3 is TGTGCCAGCAGGGCGACTAGCGGGGTTAGCACAGATACGCAGTATTTT. Drawing the rest from reference TRBV5-8 and TRBJ2-3, the complete variable domain is EAGVTQSPTHLIKTRGQQATLRCSPISGHTSVYWYQQALGLGLQFLLWYDEGEERNRGNFPPRFSGRQFPNYSSELNVNALELEDSALYLCASRATSGVSTDTQYFGPGTRLTVL.

This chain uses TRBV5-1 with TRBJ2-2; tentatively, D is TRBD2 (5 bases). CDR1 is SGHRS and CDR2 is YFSETQ in the germline V gene. The CDR3 has 14 amino acids. V was clipped by 0 bases and J by 3 bases, with 6 bases between them. CDR3 sequence: CASSLEADTGELFF. CDR3 nucleotides: TGCGCCAGCAGCTTGGAAGCGGACACCGGGGAGCTGTTTTTT.

Turning to this clone: At one end the junction does not follow the germline gene, possibly because of a read error. The rearrangement links TRBV11-3 to TRBJ1-1, with D hard to call. CDR1 and CDR2 (germline): SGHNT, YENEEA. CDR3 length: 14 residues. This chain's CDR3 is CAGSLNFQNTEAFF. DNA for the CDR3: TGTGCCGGCAGCTTGAACTTCCAGAACACTGAAGCTTTCTTT.

The V call is TRBV5-6, the J call TRBJ2-5; 9 nucleotides agree with TRBD1. Germline CDR1 SGHDT, CDR2 YYEEEE. CDR3 length: 16 amino acids. Trimming removed 3 bases from V and 5 bases from J; junction bases left unmatched: 11. The chain's CDR3 is CASSSIDRGAWETQYF. Written as DNA, the CDR3 is TGTGCCAGCAGCTCTATCGACAGGGGGGCGTGGGAGACCCAGTACTTC.

The rearrangement joins TRBV6-5 to TRBJ1-1, with 7 bases aligning to TRBD1. V lost 4 bases, J lost 1 base, and 6 bases stayed unmatched. The CDR3 sequence is 15 residues long. Germline CDR1 MNHEY, CDR2 SVGAGI. CDR3 sequence reads: CASSSHRGGNTEAFF. The CDR3 DNA follows: TGTGCCAGCAGTTCTCACAGGGGCGGGAACACTGAAGCTTTCTTT.

The V and J genes are TRBV7-2 and TRBJ2-3; no clear D gene. The CDR3 runs to 11 residues. CDR1 is SGHTA and CDR2 is FQGNSA in the germline V gene. Trimming cost V 4 bases and J 7 bases, with 6 bases left between them. The chain's CDR3 is CASSSQNTQYF. In DNA, the CDR3 is TGTGCCAGCAGCTCCCAGAATACGCAGTATTTT.

The chain joins TRBV28 to TRBJ1-1; D is unresolved. Germline V gene sequence: CDR1 MDHEN, CDR2 SYDVKM. The CDR3 covers 13 residues. Trimming left V 3 bases short and J 2 bases short, with 7 bases between. The CDR3 loop is CASSFTANTEAFF. The CDR3 DNA is TGTGCCAGCAGTTTCACAGCTAACACTGAAGCTTTCTTT. The complete variable domain, with remaining parts taken from reference TRBV28 and TRBJ1-1, reads DVKVTQSSRYLVKRTGEKVFLECVQDMDHENMFWYRQDPGLGLRLIYFSYDVKMKEKGDIPEGYSVSREKKERFSLILESASTNQTSMYLCASSFTANTEAFFGQGTRLTVV.

The rearrangement uses TRBV19 and TRBJ2-5; TRBD2 agrees at 9 bases. The CDR3 runs to 19 residues. Losses at the gene ends were 3 bases for V and 4 bases for J; bases not matched to a gene: 18. From germline, CDR1 is LNHDA and CDR2 SQIVND (reference sequence). In nucleotides, the CDR3 is TGTGCCAGTAGTATTGCGGGGGGGCCTCTCGGTGGGTCTATAGAGACCCAGTACTTC. Encoded protein: CASSIAGGPLGGSIETQYF.

The J gene is TRBJ1-4, the V gene TRBV7-9; 8 bases align to TRBD1. The CDR3 runs 18 residues. V shed 2 bases, J shed 5 bases, and the junction held 13 bases outside the gene matches. Germline V lookup: CDR1 SEHNR, CDR2 FQNEAQ (reference sequence). The CDR3 spells CASSLLVSGRDRNEKLFF. In DNA, the CDR3 is TGTGCCAGCAGCTTACTTGTATCCGGCCGGGACAGGAATGAAAAACTGTTTTTT. Filled out from reference TRBV7-9 and TRBJ1-4, the complete variable domain reads DTGVSQNPRHKITKRGQNVTFRCDPISEHNRLYWYRQTLGQGPEFLTYFQNEAQLEKSRLLSDRFSAERPKGSFSTLEIQRTEQGDSAMYLCASSLLVSGRDRNEKLFFGSGTQLSVL.

The rearrangement joins TRBV2 to TRBJ2-2; no definite D call. This CDR3 is 13 amino acids long. The ends were cut back, 6 bases at V and 0 bases at J, with 5 bases in the middle. Germline-derived CDR1 and CDR2 are SNHLY and FYNNEI. The CDR3: CASSSPNTGELFF. The CDR3 coding sequence is TGTGCCAGCAGCTCTCCGAACACCGGGGAGCTGTTTTTT. Together with reference TRBV2 and TRBJ2-2, the CDR3 gives the full variable domain: EPEVTQTPSHQVTQMGQEVILRCVPISNHLYFYWYRQILGQKVEFLVSFYNNEISEKSEIFDDQFSVERPDGSNFTLKIRSTKLEDSAMYFCASSSPNTGELFFGEGSRLTVL.

This clone was recorded a few times. This rearrangement joins TRBV27 to TRBJ2-3; 11 nucleotides line up with TRBD2. This CDR3 has 16 amino acids. Germline assignment: CDR1 MNHEY and CDR2 SMNVEV (reference sequence). V was clipped by 4 bases and J by 11 bases; unmatched bases: 14. The CDR3 region has the DNA TGTGCCAGCAGTTCGAACCCGGGACTAGCGGCCCATGAGCAGTATTTT. Translating gives CASSSNPGLAAHEQYF.

The DNA for the CDR3 is TGTGCCAGCAGCCAACAATACGGGGATCGAGAGACCCAGTACTTC. Encoded protein: CASSQQYGDRETQYF. The rearrangement links TRBV14 to TRBJ2-5; perhaps TRBD2 as D (5 bases). The V end was cut by 2 bases, the J end by 4 bases, with 14 bases between. This CDR3 is 15 amino acids long. In germline, CDR1 is SGHDN, CDR2 FVKESK.

The chain links TRBV18 to TRBJ2-1; 7 bases map to TRBD1. There are 16 residues in the CDR3. V was clipped by 6 bases and J by 2 bases; unmatched bases: 10. From germline, CDR1 is KGHSH and CDR2 LQKENI. The DNA of the CDR3 is TGTGCCAGCTCTCTTGACAGGGCCTCAACCTACAATGAGCAGTTCTTC. Protein product: CASSLDRASTYNEQFF.